These 25 T cell receptor beta chains came from one sample sequenced in a study of identical twins (dated by TCRdb to the mid-2010s). Library prep was done by 5' RACE. Instrument on record: Illumina HiSeq 2000. The public reads were reprocessed in TCRdb via fastp at Q25 and MiXCR, keeping in-frame beta chains. Every entry covers one CDR3 protein and lists the most common genes and DNA from its rows. Across this sample there are a few hundred thousand distinct CDR3 sequences, with around 20% seen only once. Around 12% of the sample is in the top ten clones. Sequenced sample: naive T cells sorted from blood. According to the study, the label for this sample's cell subset or site signals: cells isolated with a human naive T-cell isolation kit. The receptors stem from a man aged 50-60 years in good health.

This clonotype was found a few times. The chain recombines TRBV5-1 with TRBJ2-1; TRBD2 matches at 12 bases. This CDR3 is 15 amino acids long. After removal of 4 bases from V and 8 bases from J, the junction contained 7 bases not matched to a gene. The germline CDR1 and CDR2 sequences are SGHRS and YFSETQ. The CDR3: CASSPGLAGRDEQFF. The CDR3 DNA reads TGCGCCAGCAGCCCAGGACTAGCGGGGCGGGATGAGCAGTTCTTC.

This sequence joins TRBV4-3 and TRBJ1-1; no clear D. This CDR3 has 13 amino acids. Germline values: CDR1 LGHNA, CDR2 YSLEER. The V end lost 0 bases, the J end lost 6 bases, and 8 bases lay between the germline ends. CDR3 bases: TGCGCCAGCAGCCAAGAAACTGGTGCTGAAGCTTTCTTT. Translation gives CASSQETGAEAFF.

V usage is TRBV10-2 and J usage is TRBJ2-3, with D possibly being TRBD1 (6 bases). Germline V gene sequence: CDR1 WSHSY, CDR2 SAAADI. The CDR3 extends over 15 amino acids. Trimming left V 3 bases short and J 1 base short, with 11 bases between. As DNA, the CDR3 is TGCGCCAGCAGTGAAACAGGGATTCGCACAGATACGCAGTATTTT. Protein: CASSETGIRTDTQYF.

The chain combines TRBV10-3 with TRBJ1-4; a weak D match, TRBD1 (5 bases). Germline values: CDR1 ENHRY, CDR2 SYGVKD. The CDR3 consists of 16 residues. Trimming cost V 1 base and J 5 bases, with 14 bases left between them. CDR3 protein: CAISEFQGFGNEKLFF. In nucleotides, the CDR3 is TGTGCCATCAGTGAGTTCCAGGGATTCGGGAATGAAAAACTGTTTTTT.

Comments on this clonotype: A clone one base away is much larger, so this may be a read error. The chain combines TRBV20-1 with TRBJ2-7; possibly TRBD1 or TRBD2 for D (5 bases each). Germline CDR1 DFQATT, CDR2 SNEGSKA (reference sequence). The V and J ends lost 3 bases and 1 base respectively, with 13 bases between them. The CDR3 length is 14 residues. The CDR3 protein is CSARIRGVSYEQYF. The DNA of the CDR3 is TGCAGTGCTAGGATTAGAGGGGTTTCCTACGAGCAGTACTTC.

The V gene is TRBV28, the J gene TRBJ1-5; no clear D. The CDR3 length is 14 residues. Trimming removed 6 bases from V and 0 bases from J, with 9 bases in between. CDR1 MDHEN and CDR2 SYDVKM come from the germline V gene. The CDR3 coding sequence is TGTGCCAGCAGCCCGTCATCTAGCAATCAGCCCCAGCATTTT. This codes for CASSPSSSNQPQHF.

This clonotype was counted at least ten times. The V call is TRBV20-1, the J call TRBJ2-5; D is possibly TRBD2 (6 bases). Germline CDR1 reads DFQATT; CDR2 reads SNEGSKA (reference sequence). The CDR3 length is 14 residues. V was pared by 1 base and J by 2 bases, with 11 bases between. CDR3 sequence reads: CSARVSGVQETQYF. CDR3 DNA sequence: TGCAGTGCTAGAGTTAGCGGAGTACAAGAGACCCAGTACTTC.

The chain carries TRBV15 and TRBJ2-1, with D possibly matching TRBD1 (6 bases). CDR3 length: 16 amino acids. Deletions cut 1 base from V and 7 bases from J, with 17 bases between. Germline CDR1 and CDR2: LNHNV and YYDKDF (reference sequence). The CDR3, as DNA: TGTGCCACCAGCAGAGGAGGGGGACCCATATATAATGAGCAGTTCTTC. This sequence encodes CATSRGGGPIYNEQFF.

The V and J genes are TRBV7-2 and TRBJ2-7; D not resolved. From germline, CDR1 is SGHTA and CDR2 FQGNSA. The CDR3 extends over 15 amino acids. V was trimmed by 1 base and J by 4 bases, leaving 14 bases between them. The CDR3: CASSLEGSKAYEQYF. The CDR3 nucleotides read TGTGCCAGCAGCTTAGAGGGCTCCAAAGCTTACGAGCAGTACTTC.

This clonotype was seen repeatedly, ten times or more. This chain uses TRBV29-1 with TRBJ2-7; possible D gene TRBD2, 5 bases. CDR1 and CDR2 (germline): SQVTM, ANQGSEA. The V and J ends lost 4 bases and 2 bases respectively, with 9 bases between them. The CDR3 loop spans 12 amino acids. The CDR3 DNA is TGCAGCGTTGGATGGGGAGCCTACGAGCAGTACTTC. It is translated as CSVGWGAYEQYF.

This clonotype has just one count. The chain carries TRBV9 and TRBJ2-1; D is unclear. This CDR3 is built from 13 residues. The germline CDR1 and CDR2 sequences are SGDLS and YYNGEE. V lost 1 base to trimming and J lost 9 bases, with 11 bases between them. DNA for the CDR3: TGTGCCAGCAGCGTAATTTCCGCCACTGAGCAGTTCTTC. Translated: CASSVISATEQFF. Full variable domain (outside the CDR3, taken from reference TRBV9 and TRBJ2-1): DSGVTQTPKHLITATGQRVTLRCSPRSGDLSVYWYQQSLDQGLQFLIQYYNGEERAKGNILERFSAQQFPDLHSELNLSSLELGDSALYFCASSVISATEQFFGPGTRLTVL.

This clonotype has a handful of counts. The V gene is TRBV20-1, the J gene TRBJ2-7; TRBD2 agrees at 15 bases. The CDR3 is 16 residues long. From germline, CDR1 is DFQATT and CDR2 SNEGSKA (reference sequence). V shed 2 bases and J 2 bases; nucleotides not matched to a gene: 4. CDR3 residues: CSARHGLAGGTYEQYF. The CDR3 DNA sequence: TGCAGTGCTAGACACGGACTAGCGGGGGGGACCTACGAGCAGTACTTC.

This clonotype was counted ten times or more. The chain couples TRBV20-1 to TRBJ2-7; D is undetermined. The length of the CDR3 is 15 residues. CDR1 DFQATT and CDR2 SNEGSKA come from the germline V gene (reference sequence). Trimming removed 8 bases from V and 4 bases from J, with 24 bases in between. The CDR3 bases are TGCAGTTCTACGATCCAATCGAAGGCAGGATACGAGCAGTACTTC. This codes for CSSTIQSKAGYEQYF.

This clonotype has just a few counts. As DNA, the CDR3 is TGCGCCAGCAGCTTGGGGTACGTGGGGACAGACCAGCTAAAGAAGTACTTGGGGACCCAGTACTTC. Protein product: CASSLGYVGTDQLKKYLGTQYF. The chain couples TRBV5-1 to TRBJ2-5; 7 positions agree with TRBD1. The CDR3 contains 22 residues. Per germline, CDR1 SGHRS and CDR2 YFSETQ. Germline trimming cut 0 bases from V and 7 bases from J; bases unmatched to any gene: 30.

This clonotype was picked up a small number of times. The rearrangement links TRBV20-1 to TRBJ2-5; 15 bases are a match to TRBD2. The germline V gene has CDR1 DFQATT and CDR2 SNEGSKA (reference sequence). J gave up 6 bases and V 6 bases, and 17 bases lay outside the gene matches. The CDR3 totals 18 residues. The CDR3 coding sequence is TGCAGTGCCATAACCGGGACTAGCGGGGGGATAATTTGGAAGACCCAGTACTTC. It translates to CSAITGTSGGIIWKTQYF.

This CDR3 reads CASSLGEGQRSYEQYF. The CDR3, as DNA: TGTGCCAGCAGTTTAGGGGAAGGACAGAGATCCTACGAGCAGTACTTC. The V call is TRBV6-2 or TRBV6-3, the J call TRBJ2-7; D might be TRBD1 (6 bases). From germline, CDR1 is MNHEY and CDR2 SVGEGT. The V end was cut by 4 bases, the J end by 1 base, with 17 bases between. The CDR3 extends over 16 amino acids.

The genes are TRBV18 and TRBJ2-1; 10 bases agree with TRBD2. CDR1 KGHSH and CDR2 LQKENI come from the germline V gene. With V trimmed by 6 bases and J by 7 bases, 9 bases remained unmatched. The CDR3 totals 15 residues. CDR3 in amino acids: CASSPAGGQKNEQFF. CDR3 coding DNA: TGTGCCAGCTCTCCAGCGGGGGGGCAAAAAAATGAGCAGTTCTTC.

The sample holds a few counts of this clonotype. The DNA for the CDR3 is TGCAGTGCTAGAGTCAGGGCAGTGGAAAAACTGTTTTTT. Amino acid sequence: CSARVRAVEKLFF. This chain connects TRBV20-1 to TRBJ1-4; D might be TRBD1 (5 bases). Germline CDR1 and CDR2: DFQATT and SNEGSKA (reference sequence). This CDR3 spans 13 amino acids. V dropped 1 base and J dropped 8 bases, with 11 bases sitting between them.

The rearrangement links TRBV5-1 to TRBJ2-5; 10 nucleotides line up with TRBD2. The CDR3 has 17 residues. V shed 0 bases, J shed 5 bases, and the junction held 10 bases outside the gene matches. CDR1 is SGHRS and CDR2 is YFSETQ in the germline V gene. CDR3 amino acids: CASSLGVAGGPIETQYF. In DNA, the CDR3 is TGCGCCAGCAGCTTGGGAGTAGCGGGGGGACCAATCGAGACCCAGTACTTC.

Many counts were recorded for this clonotype. The J gene is TRBJ2-6, the V gene TRBV4-2, with D perhaps TRBD1 (6 bases). The CDR3 spans 15 residues. V lost 0 bases, J lost 4 bases, and 7 bases lay in between. The germline gives CDR1 LGHNA, CDR2 YNFKEQ. DNA for the CDR3: TGTGCCAGCAGCCAAGAGGGGGCCGGGGCCAACGTCCTGACTTTC. Translation gives CASSQEGAGANVLTF.

This clonotype has a count of ten or more. The chain employs TRBV7-6 and TRBJ2-5; TRBD2 matches 8 bases. Germline loops: CDR1 SGHVS, CDR2 FNYEAQ. The CDR3 totals 16 residues. V was pared by 1 base and J by 2 bases, with 6 bases of the junction left unmatched. CDR3 nucleotides: TGTGCCAGCAGCTTAGTATCTAGCGGGTCGCAAGAGACCCAGTACTTC. As protein: CASSLVSSGSQETQYF. Supplemented by reference TRBV7-6 and TRBJ2-5, the full variable domain reads GAGVSQSPRYKVTKRGQDVALRCDPISGHVSLYWYRQALGQGPEFLTYFNYEAQQDKSGLPNDRFSAERPEGSISTLTIQRTEQRDSAMYRCASSLVSSGSQETQYFGPGTRLLVL.

This clonotype occurred many times. The V gene is TRBV5-1, the J gene TRBJ2-3, with D perhaps matching TRBD1 (6 bases). Between the trimmed V and J ends, which lost 3 bases and 5 bases, there was a span of 13 bases. Germline assignment: CDR1 SGHRS and CDR2 YFSETQ. This CDR3 has 14 residues. The CDR3 nucleotides are TGCGCCAGCAGCTCAACAGGGTTTAAAGATACGCAGTATTTT. Its protein product is CASSSTGFKDTQYF.

This clonotype was detected many times. This chain joins TRBV7-2 and TRBJ1-2; D remains unclear. Germline loops: CDR1 SGHTA, CDR2 FQGNSA. V was shortened by 1 base and J by 4 bases, with 10 bases between the two germline ends. This CDR3 region has 14 residues. CDR3 residues: CASSLGPGIYGYTF. In DNA, the CDR3 is TGTGCCAGCAGCTTAGGCCCGGGGATCTATGGCTACACCTTC.

The chain employs TRBV20-1 and TRBJ1-1; tentative D call: TRBD1 (5 bases). The CDR3 loop spans 10 amino acids. Germline assignment: CDR1 DFQATT and CDR2 SNEGSKA (reference sequence). CDR3 residues: CGGEGTEAFF. In DNA form, the CDR3 reads TGCGGAGGGGAGGGTACTGAAGCTTTCTTT.

The table lists this clonotype with a few counts. V and J are TRBV20-1 and TRBJ1-5, with 8 bases identical to TRBD1. The germline CDR1 and CDR2 sequences are DFQATT and SNEGSKA (reference sequence). V lost 7 bases, J lost 1 base, and 9 bases stayed unmatched. This CDR3 is built from 15 residues. The CDR3 loop is CSGGRGHASNQPQHF. CDR3 in DNA: TGCAGTGGGGGCAGGGGGCATGCAAGCAATCAGCCCCAGCATTTT.